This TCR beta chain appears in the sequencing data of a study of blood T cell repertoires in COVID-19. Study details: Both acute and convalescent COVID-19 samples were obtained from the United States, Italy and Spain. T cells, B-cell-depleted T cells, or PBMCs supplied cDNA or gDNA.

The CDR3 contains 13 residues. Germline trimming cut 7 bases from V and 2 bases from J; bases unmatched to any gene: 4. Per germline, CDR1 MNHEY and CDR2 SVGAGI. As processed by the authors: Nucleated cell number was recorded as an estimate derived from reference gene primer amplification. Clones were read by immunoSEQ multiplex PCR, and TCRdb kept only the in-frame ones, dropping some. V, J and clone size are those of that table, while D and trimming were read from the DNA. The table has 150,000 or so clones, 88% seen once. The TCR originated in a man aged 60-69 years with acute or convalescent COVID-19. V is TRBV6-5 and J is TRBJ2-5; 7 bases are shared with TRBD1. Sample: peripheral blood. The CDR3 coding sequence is TGTGCCAGCAACCGGGACAGACAAGAGACCCAGTACTTC. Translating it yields CASNRDRQETQYF.